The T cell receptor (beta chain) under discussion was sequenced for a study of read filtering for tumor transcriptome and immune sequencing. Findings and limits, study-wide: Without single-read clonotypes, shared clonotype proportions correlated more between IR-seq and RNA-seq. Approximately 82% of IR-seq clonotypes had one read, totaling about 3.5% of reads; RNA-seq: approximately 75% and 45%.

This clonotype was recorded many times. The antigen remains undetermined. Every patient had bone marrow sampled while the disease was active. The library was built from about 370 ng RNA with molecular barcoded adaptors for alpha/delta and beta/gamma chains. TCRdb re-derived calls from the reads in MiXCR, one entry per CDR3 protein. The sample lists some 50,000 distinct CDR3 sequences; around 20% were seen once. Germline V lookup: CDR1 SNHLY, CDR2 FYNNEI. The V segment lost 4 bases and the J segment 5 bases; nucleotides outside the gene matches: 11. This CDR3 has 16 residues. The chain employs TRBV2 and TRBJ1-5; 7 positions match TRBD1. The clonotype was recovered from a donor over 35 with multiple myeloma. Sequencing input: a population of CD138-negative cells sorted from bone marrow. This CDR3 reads CASSGGLETGDQPQHF. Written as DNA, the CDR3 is TGTGCCAGCAGTGGCGGTTTAGAAACAGGGGATCAGCCCCAGCATTTT.